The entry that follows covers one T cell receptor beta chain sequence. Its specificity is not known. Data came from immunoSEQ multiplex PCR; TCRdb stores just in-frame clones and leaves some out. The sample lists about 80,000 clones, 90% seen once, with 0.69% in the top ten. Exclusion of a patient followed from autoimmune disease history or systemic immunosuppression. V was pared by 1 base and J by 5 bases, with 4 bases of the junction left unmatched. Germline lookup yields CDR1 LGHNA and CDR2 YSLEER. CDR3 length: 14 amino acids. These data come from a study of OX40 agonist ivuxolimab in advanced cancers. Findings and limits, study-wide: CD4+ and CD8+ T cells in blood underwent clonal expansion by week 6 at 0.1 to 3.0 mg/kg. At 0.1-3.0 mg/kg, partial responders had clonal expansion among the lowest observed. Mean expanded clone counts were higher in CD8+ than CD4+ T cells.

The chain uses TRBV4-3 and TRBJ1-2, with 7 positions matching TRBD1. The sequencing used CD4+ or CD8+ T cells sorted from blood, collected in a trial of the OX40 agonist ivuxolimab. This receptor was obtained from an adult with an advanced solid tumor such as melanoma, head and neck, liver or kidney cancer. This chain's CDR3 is CASSQARGPYGYTF. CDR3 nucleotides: TGCGCCAGCAGCCAAGCGAGGGGGCCGTATGGCTACACCTTC.